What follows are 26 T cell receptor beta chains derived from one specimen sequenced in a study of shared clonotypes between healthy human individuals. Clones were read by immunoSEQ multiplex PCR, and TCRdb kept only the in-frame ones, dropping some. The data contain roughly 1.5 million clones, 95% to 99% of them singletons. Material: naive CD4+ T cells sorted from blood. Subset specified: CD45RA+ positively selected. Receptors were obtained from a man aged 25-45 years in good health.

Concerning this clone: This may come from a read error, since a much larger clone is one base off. The CDR3 protein is CASSFTDTQYF. Here the CDR3 DNA reads TGTGCCAGCAGCTTCACAGATACGCAGTATTTT. The rearrangement links TRBV14 to TRBJ2-3, with unresolved D. Looked up from germline, CDR1 is SGHDN and CDR2 is FVKESK. Trimming shortened V by 5 bases and J by 2 bases, and 2 bases separated the two germline ends. The length of the CDR3 is 11 residues.

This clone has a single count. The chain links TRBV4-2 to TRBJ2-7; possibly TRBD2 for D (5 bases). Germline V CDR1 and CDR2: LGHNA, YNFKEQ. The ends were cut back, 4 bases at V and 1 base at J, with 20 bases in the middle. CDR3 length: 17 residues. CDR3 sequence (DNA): TGTGCCAGCAGCCCCGATGACCCGAGGGAAGGATCCTACGAGCAGTACTTC. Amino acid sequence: CASSPDDPREGSYEQYF.

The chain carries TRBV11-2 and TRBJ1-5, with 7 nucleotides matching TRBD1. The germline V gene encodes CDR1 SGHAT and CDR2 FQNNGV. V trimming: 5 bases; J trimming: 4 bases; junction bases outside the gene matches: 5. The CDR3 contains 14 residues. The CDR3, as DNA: TGTGCCAGCAGCAATAACAGGGGAAATCAGCCCCAGCATTTT. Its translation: CASSNNRGNQPQHF.

CDR3 nucleotides: TGTGCCAGCACTGTTATAGGTGGAGGGAGGACTGAAGCTTTCTTT. This codes for CASTVIGGGRTEAFF. The V and J genes are TRBV6-6 and TRBJ1-1; the D is unclear. The CDR3 runs to 15 residues. With 7 bases removed from V and 5 bases from J, the gap between germline ends came to 20 bases. The V gene's germline CDR1 is MNHNY and CDR2 SVGAGI (reference sequence).

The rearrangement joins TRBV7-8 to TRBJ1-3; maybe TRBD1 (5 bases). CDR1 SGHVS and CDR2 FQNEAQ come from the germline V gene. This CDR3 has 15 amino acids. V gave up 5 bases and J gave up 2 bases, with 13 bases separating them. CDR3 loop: CASSPGGIPGNTIYF. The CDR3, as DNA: TGTGCCAGCAGCCCCGGGGGGATTCCTGGAAACACCATATATTTT.

CDR3 coding DNA: TGCGCCAGCAGCCAACTCGGCAGGGTCGTAACTGAAGCTTTCTTT. Amino acid sequence: CASSQLGRVVTEAFF. The V gene is TRBV4-1, the J gene TRBJ1-1, with a weak D call TRBD1 (5 bases). V was pared by 2 bases and J by 5 bases, with 15 bases between. CDR1 and CDR2 (germline): MGHRA, YSYEKL. The length of the CDR3 is 15 residues.

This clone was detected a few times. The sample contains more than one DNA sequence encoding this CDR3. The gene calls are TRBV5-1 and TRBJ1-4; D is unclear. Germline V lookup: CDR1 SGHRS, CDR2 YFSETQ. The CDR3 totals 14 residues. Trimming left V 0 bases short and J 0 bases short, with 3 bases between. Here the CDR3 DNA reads TGCGCCAGCAGCTTGGAGGCAACTAATGAAAAACTGTTTTTT. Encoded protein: CASSLEATNEKLFF.

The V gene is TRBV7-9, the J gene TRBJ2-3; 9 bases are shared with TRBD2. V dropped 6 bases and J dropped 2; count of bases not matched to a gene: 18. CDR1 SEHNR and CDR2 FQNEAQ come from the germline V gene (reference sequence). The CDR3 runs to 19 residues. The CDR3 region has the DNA TGTGCCAGCAGGAAAAATAGCGGGAGTCTCGGCGGGGACACAGATACGCAGTATTTT. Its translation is CASRKNSGSLGGDTDTQYF.

The CDR3 protein is CASSYFPGVVDSEQFF. For the CDR3, the DNA is TGTGCCAGCAGTTACTTTCCGGGAGTGGTAGACAGTGAGCAGTTCTTC. This chain uses TRBV6-5 with TRBJ2-1; TRBD2 is a possible D gene (6 bases). The length of the CDR3 is 16 residues. Trimming removed 1 base at V and 9 bases at J, with 19 bases between. The V gene's germline CDR1 is MNHEY and CDR2 SVGAGI.

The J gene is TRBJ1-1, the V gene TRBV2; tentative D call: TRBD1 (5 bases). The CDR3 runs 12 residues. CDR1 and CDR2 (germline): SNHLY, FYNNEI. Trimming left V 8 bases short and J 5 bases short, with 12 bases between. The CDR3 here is CASGWRGTEAFF. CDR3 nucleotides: TGTGCCAGCGGATGGAGGGGAACTGAAGCTTTCTTT. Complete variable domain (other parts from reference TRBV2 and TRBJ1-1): EPEVTQTPSHQVTQMGQEVILRCVPISNHLYFYWYRQILGQKVEFLVSFYNNEISEKSEIFDDQFSVERPDGSNFTLKIRSTKLEDSAMYFCASGWRGTEAFFGQGTRLTVV.

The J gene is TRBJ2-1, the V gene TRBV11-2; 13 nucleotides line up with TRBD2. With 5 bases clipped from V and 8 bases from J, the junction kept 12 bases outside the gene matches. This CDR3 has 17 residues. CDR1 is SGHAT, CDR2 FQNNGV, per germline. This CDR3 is CASSPVGGTSGNHEQFF. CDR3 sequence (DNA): TGTGCCAGCAGCCCTGTGGGCGGGACTAGCGGGAACCATGAGCAGTTCTTC.

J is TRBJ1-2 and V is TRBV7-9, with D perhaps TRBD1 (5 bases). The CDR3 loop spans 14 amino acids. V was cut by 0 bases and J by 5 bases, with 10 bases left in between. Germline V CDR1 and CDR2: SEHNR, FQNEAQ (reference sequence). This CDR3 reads CASSLARGTYGYTF. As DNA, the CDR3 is TGTGCCAGCAGCTTAGCGCGGGGGACTTATGGCTACACCTTC.

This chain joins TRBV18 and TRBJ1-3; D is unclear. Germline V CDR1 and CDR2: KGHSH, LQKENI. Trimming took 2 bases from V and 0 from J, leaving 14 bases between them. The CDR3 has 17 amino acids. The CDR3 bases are TGTGCCAGCTCACCAGTTCCCACCGAACACTCTGGAAACACCATATATTTT. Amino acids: CASSPVPTEHSGNTIYF.

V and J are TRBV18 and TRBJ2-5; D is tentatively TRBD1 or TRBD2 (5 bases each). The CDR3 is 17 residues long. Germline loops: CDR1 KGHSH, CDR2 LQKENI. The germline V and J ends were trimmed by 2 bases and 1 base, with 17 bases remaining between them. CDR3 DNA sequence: TGTGCCAGCTCACCAATATGGATAGGGACCGTCCAAGAGACCCAGTACTTC. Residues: CASSPIWIGTVQETQYF.

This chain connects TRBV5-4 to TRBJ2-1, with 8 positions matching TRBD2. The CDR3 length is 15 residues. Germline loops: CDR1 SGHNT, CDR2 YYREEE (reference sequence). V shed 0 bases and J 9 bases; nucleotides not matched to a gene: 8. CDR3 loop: CASSLGREAGGEQFF. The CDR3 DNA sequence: TGTGCCAGCAGCTTGGGGCGGGAGGCAGGCGGTGAGCAGTTCTTC. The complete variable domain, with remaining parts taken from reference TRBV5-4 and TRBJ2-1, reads ETGVTQSPTHLIKTRGQQVTLRCSSQSGHNTVSWYQQALGQGPQFIFQYYREEENGRGNFPPRFSGLQFPNYSSELNVNALELDDSALYLCASSLGREAGGEQFFGPGTRLTVL.

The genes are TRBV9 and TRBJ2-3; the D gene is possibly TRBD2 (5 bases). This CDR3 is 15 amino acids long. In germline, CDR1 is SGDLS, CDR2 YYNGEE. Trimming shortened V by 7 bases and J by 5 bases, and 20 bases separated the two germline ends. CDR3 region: CASSRQWLARDTQYF. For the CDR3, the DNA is TGTGCCAGCTCCCGTCAGTGGCTAGCAAGAGATACGCAGTATTTT.

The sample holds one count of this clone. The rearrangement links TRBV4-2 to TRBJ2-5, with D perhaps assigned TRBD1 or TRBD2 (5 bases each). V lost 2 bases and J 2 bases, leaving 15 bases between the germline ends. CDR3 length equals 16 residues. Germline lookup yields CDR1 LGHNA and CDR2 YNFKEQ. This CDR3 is CASSQRPGPQQETQYF. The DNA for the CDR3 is TGTGCCAGCAGCCAAAGGCCGGGACCACAACAAGAGACCCAGTACTTC.

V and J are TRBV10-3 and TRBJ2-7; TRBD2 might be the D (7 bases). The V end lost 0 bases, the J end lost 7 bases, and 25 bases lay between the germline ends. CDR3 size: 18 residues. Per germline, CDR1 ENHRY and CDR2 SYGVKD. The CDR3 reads CAISESGRGQSSPGEQYF. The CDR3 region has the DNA TGTGCCATCAGTGAGTCCGGGCGGGGGCAAAGCTCCCCGGGAGAGCAGTACTTC.

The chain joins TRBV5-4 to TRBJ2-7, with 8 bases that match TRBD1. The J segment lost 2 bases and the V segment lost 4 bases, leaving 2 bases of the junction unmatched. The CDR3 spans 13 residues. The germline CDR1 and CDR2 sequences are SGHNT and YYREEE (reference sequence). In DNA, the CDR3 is TGTGCCAGCAGCCGGGACAGGACCTACGAGCAGTACTTC. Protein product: CASSRDRTYEQYF.

In nucleotides, the CDR3 is TGTGCCTGCGTAGCGGGAAGCTCCTACAATGAGCAGTTCTTC. This translates into CACVAGSSYNEQFF. The V call is TRBV6-1, the J call TRBJ2-1; 8 nucleotides match TRBD2. CDR3 length: 14 amino acids. Germline CDR1 and CDR2: MNHNS and SASEGT. Germline trimming cut 11 bases from V and 0 bases from J; bases unmatched to any gene: 6.

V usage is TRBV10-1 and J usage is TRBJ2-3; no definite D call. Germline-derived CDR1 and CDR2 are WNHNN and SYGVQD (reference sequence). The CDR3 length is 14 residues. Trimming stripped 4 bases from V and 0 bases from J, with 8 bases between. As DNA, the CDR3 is TGCGCCAGCAGTGGGGGTACTAGCACAGATACGCAGTATTTT. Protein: CASSGGTSTDTQYF.

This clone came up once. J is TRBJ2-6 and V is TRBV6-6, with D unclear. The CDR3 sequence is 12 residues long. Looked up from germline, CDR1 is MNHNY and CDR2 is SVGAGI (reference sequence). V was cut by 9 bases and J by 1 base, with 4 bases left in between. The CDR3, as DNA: TGTGCCAGTGAATCTGGGGCCAACGTCCTGACTTTC. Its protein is CASESGANVLTF.

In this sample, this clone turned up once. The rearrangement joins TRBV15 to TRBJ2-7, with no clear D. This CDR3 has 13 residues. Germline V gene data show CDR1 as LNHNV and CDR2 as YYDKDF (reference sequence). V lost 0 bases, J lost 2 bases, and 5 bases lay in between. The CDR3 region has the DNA TGTGCCACCAGCAGAGACACCACCTACGAGCAGTACTTC. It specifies CATSRDTTYEQYF.

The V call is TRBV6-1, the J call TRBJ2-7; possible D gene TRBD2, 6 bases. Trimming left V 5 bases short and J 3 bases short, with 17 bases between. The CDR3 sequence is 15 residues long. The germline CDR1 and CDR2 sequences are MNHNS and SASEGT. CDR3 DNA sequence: TGTGCCAGCAGTTCGATACGCGGGGCCAACTACGAGCAGTACTTC. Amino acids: CASSSIRGANYEQYF.

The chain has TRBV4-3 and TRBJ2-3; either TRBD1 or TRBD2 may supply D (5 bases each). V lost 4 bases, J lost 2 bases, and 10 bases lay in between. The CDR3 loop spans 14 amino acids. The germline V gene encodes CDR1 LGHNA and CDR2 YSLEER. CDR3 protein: CASSPQGTTDTQYF. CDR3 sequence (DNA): TGCGCCAGCAGCCCCCAAGGGACCACAGATACGCAGTATTTT.

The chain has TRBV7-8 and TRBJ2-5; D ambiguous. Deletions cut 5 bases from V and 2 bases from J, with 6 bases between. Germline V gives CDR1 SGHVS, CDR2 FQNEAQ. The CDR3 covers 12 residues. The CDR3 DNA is TGTGCCAGCAGCCGCTCACAAGAGACCCAGTACTTC. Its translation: CASSRSQETQYF.